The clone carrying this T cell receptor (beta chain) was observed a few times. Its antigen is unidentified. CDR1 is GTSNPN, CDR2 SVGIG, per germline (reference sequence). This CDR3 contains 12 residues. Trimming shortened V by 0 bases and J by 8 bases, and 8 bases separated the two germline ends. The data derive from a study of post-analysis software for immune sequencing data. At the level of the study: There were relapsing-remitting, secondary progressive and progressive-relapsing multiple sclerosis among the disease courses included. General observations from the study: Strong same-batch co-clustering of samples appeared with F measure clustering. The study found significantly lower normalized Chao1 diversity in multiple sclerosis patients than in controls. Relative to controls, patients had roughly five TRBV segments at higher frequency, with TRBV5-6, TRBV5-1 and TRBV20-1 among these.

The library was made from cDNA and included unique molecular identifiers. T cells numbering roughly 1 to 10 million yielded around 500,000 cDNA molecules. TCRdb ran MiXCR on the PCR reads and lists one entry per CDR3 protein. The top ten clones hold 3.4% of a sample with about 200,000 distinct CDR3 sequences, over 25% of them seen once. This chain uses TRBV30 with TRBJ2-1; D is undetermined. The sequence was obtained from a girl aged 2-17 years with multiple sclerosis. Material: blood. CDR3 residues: CAWSVGQHEQFF. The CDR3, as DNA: TGTGCCTGGAGTGTTGGTCAGCATGAGCAGTTCTTC.